Following are 8 T cell receptor beta chains from one sample sequenced in a study of cytomegalovirus exposure and HLA in healthy donors. Primers included in the PCR were 60 Vbeta and 13 Jbeta primers. TCRdb's copy holds only in-frame clones and misses some; the assay was immunoSEQ multiplex PCR. The data show some 120,000 clones, 65% to 85% seen once. What was sequenced was PBMCs. The receptors stem from a man over 45 in good health and CMV-seronegative.

As concerns this clone: The same CDR3 arises from other DNA sequences in this sample as well. The V gene is TRBV29-1, the J gene TRBJ2-7; perhaps TRBD1 as D (5 bases). The germline V gene encodes CDR1 SQVTM and CDR2 ANQGSEA. V shed 5 bases and J shed 2 bases, with 7 bases lying between them. The CDR3 sequence is 11 residues long. The CDR3 loop is CSVTGAYEQYF. The CDR3 DNA reads as TGCAGCGTTACAGGAGCCTACGAGCAGTACTTC.

This clone was picked up one time. The rearrangement uses TRBV28 and TRBJ2-7, with D hard to call. Trimming took 3 bases from V and 0 from J, leaving 6 bases between them. The CDR3 extends over 13 amino acids. CDR1 is MDHEN, CDR2 SYDVKM, per germline. The CDR3 DNA reads TGTGCCAGCAGTTTGAGTGTCTCCTACGAGCAGTACTTC. This codes for CASSLSVSYEQYF.

This clone was seen a few times. The gene calls are TRBV5-3 and TRBJ2-3; weak D call: TRBD2 (6 bases). TRBV5-3 is an ORF; its function is uncertain. V was pared by 4 bases and J by 3 bases, with 12 bases between. The CDR3 spans 14 residues. CDR3 loop: CARSGEVETDTQYF. As DNA, the CDR3 is TGTGCCAGAAGCGGGGAGGTAGAAACAGATACGCAGTATTTT.

This chain links TRBV6-1 with TRBJ2-5; D is perhaps TRBD1 (6 bases). The better agreement between TRBJ2-7 and the DNA end casts doubt on the J call. The CDR3 spans 14 residues. Per germline, CDR1 MNHNS and CDR2 SASEGT. The chain's CDR3 is CASSEAGQSYEQYF. The CDR3 nucleotides read TGTGCCAGCAGTGAAGCGGGACAATCCTACGAGCAGTACTTC.

The V gene is TRBV25-1, the J gene TRBJ2-1, with D maybe TRBD2 (6 bases). V was pared by 2 bases and J by 10 bases, with 15 bases between. The CDR3 has 14 amino acids. CDR1 is MGHDK and CDR2 is SYGVNS in the germline V gene. CDR3 bases: TGTGCCAGCAGTGAAGGGTTCAGGGACTTCGAGCAGTTCTTC. It is translated as CASSEGFRDFEQFF. The entire variable domain, with the rest obtained from reference TRBV25-1 and TRBJ2-1, is as follows: EADIYQTPRYLVIGTGKKITLECSQTMGHDKMYWYQQDPGMELHLIHYSYGVNSTEKGDLSSESTVSRIRTEHFPLTLESARPSHTSQYLCASSEGFRDFEQFFGPGTRLTVL.

This chain links TRBV27 with TRBJ2-3; perhaps TRBD2 as D (6 bases). Trimming cost V 5 bases and J 0 bases, with 24 bases left between them. The CDR3 consists of 19 residues. Looked up from germline, CDR1 is MNHEY and CDR2 is SMNVEV (reference sequence). The CDR3 DNA reads TGTGCCAGCAGTCGCCGGGGCGGGACCATTCCCCGTAGCACAGATACGCAGTATTTT. Its translation is CASSRRGGTIPRSTDTQYF.

CDR3: CASSRTGAATNEKLFF. CDR3 coding DNA: TGCGCCAGCAGCCGGACAGGGGCGGCAACTAATGAAAAACTGTTTTTT. This chain links TRBV5-1 with TRBJ1-4; the match to TRBD1 covers 9 bases. Losses at the gene ends were 4 bases for V and 0 bases for J; bases not matched to a gene: 4. Germline values: CDR1 SGHRS, CDR2 YFSETQ. The CDR3 is made up of 16 amino acids.

The chain employs TRBV28 and TRBJ1-1; D gene unclear. The V gene lost 1 base and the J gene lost 1 base, with 10 bases spanning the gap. This CDR3 spans 15 amino acids. The germline V gene has CDR1 MDHEN and CDR2 SYDVKM. This CDR3 is CASSLYRVSNTEAFF. Written as DNA, the CDR3 is TGTGCCAGCAGTTTATATCGAGTATCGAACACTGAAGCTTTCTTT.